These T cell receptor beta chains were read from a single sample in a study of blood T cell repertoires in COVID-19. TCRdb keeps only in-frame clones here, not all; method: immunoSEQ multiplex PCR. The profile shows fewer than 300,000 clones, about 83% of them singletons. Input material: peripheral blood. The source is a woman aged 45 to 65 who had recovered from COVID-19. The CDR3 runs from the conserved cysteine through the conserved F or W. A D gene is named only where the DNA matches it firmly. Not all rows give a size; the values are once, few, many and, for expanded clones, a class.

v_gene	d_gene	abundance	j_gene	CDR3nt	CDR3aa
TRBV21-1	-	-	TRBJ1-1	TGTGCCAGCAAATCTGAACAGCTGAACACTGAAGCTTTCTTT	CASKSEQLNTEAFF
TRBV7-3	TRBD1	-	TRBJ1-1	TGTGCCAGCAGCTCGAGACAGGGGGCCGAAGCTTTCTTT	CASSSRQGAEAFF
TRBV28	TRBD1	-	TRBJ2-3	TGTGCCAGCAACTATTTCCGGGGAGAGGTCAGGGGGACAGATACGCAGTATTTT	CASNYFRGEVRGTDTQYF
TRBV9	-	-	TRBJ2-3	TGTGCCAGCAGCGGAGGGGTCGGGAGAGCGACAGATACGCAGTATTTT	CASSGGVGRATDTQYF
TRBV25-1	-	once	TRBJ2-3	TGTGCCAGCAGTGAATACGGGGGAGGGGGTACAGATACGCAGTATTTT	CASSEYGGGGTDTQYF
TRBV7-2	-	-	TRBJ2-2	TGTGCCAGCAGCCCCCAATTCACCGGGGAGCTGTTTTTT	CASSPQFTGELFF
TRBV7-8	-	-	TRBJ2-1	TGTGCCAGCAGCTTAGGCCTAGGGGGGCAGTTCTTC	CASSLGLGGQFF
TRBV9	TRBD1	-	TRBJ1-1	TGTGCCAGCCGGGGACAGGGAGGACACGAGAACACTGAAGCTTTCTTT	CASRGQGGHENTEAFF
TRBV27	-	-	TRBJ2-2	TGTGCCAGCAGTAGACCGGGATCGTACACCGGGGAGCTGTTTTTT	CASSRPGSYTGELFF
TRBV6-5	TRBD1	-	TRBJ1-5	TGTGCCGCAGACAGGGGAGGCAATCAGCCCCAGCATTTT	CAADRGGNQPQHF
TRBV6-5	-	-	TRBJ2-6	TGTGCCAGCAGTTACTCGTTCGTTTCTGGGGCCAACGTCCTGACTTTC	CASSYSFVSGANVLTF
TRBV7-9	TRBD1	-	TRBJ2-5	TGTGCCAGCAGCGCAGGACAGGGGAGCGGGGAGACCCAGTACTTC	CASSAGQGSGETQYF
TRBV7-9	TRBD1	-	TRBJ2-7	TGTGCCAGCAGTTTCGCTCCGGGACAGGGTCTCTACGAGCAGTACTTC	CASSFAPGQGLYEQYF
TRBV28	TRBD1	-	TRBJ1-6	TGTGACTCGAGGACAGGGGAGGTCTCCTATAATTCACCCCTCCACTTT	CDSRTGEVSYNSPLHF
TRBV7-3	TRBD2	-	TRBJ2-1	TGTGCCAGCAGCTTAACTAGCGGGAGGGGGGTTGAGCAGTTCTTC	CASSLTSGRGVEQFF
TRBV7-2	-	-	TRBJ2-2	TGTGCCAGCAGCTTATTTGGGCAGGGGCGGAACACCGGGGAGCTGTTTTTT	CASSLFGQGRNTGELFF
TRBV6-1	TRBD2	-	TRBJ2-3	TGTGCCAGCAGTGAATACCCCGCGGGGGGGTTAAGCACAGATACGCAGTATTTT	CASSEYPAGGLSTDTQYF
TRBV29-1	TRBD2	-	TRBJ2-2	TGCAGCGTTGGCGGACTAGCCACCGGGGAGCTGTTTTTT	CSVGGLATGELFF
TRBV4-1	-	-	TRBJ2-1	TGCGCCAGCAGCCATCATCAGGGGGGTTCAAATGAGCAGTTCTTC	CASSHHQGGSNEQFF
TRBV28	TRBD1	-	TRBJ1-2	TGTGCCAGCAACCCGACAGGGGGCCTCTATGGCTACACCTTC	CASNPTGGLYGYTF
TRBV28	TRBD2	-	TRBJ2-7	TGTGCCAGCAGTCTTTTGACTAGCGGGAGCGTTTACGAGCAGTACTTC	CASSLLTSGSVYEQYF
TRBV7-2	-	-	TRBJ2-7	TGTGCCAGCAGCTTAGAGCGGATCCCGACCTACGAGCAGTACTTC	CASSLERIPTYEQYF
TRBV12-1	-	few	TRBJ2-2	TGTGCCAGCAGCTCTCCGGTCACCGGGGAGCTGTTTTTT	CASSSPVTGELFF
TRBV4-2	-	-	TRBJ2-1	TGTGCCAGCAGCCCGCAACTAGCCCTTGAGCAGTTCTTC	CASSPQLALEQFF
TRBV28	TRBD1	-	TRBJ1-1	TGTGCCAGCAGTCAGACAGACAGGGAGGCCACTGAAGCTTTCTTT	CASSQTDREATEAFF
TRBV2	TRBD1	-	TRBJ1-5	TGTGCCAGCAACGGACAGGGGTATAGCAATCAGCCCCAGCATTTT	CASNGQGYSNQPQHF
TRBV15	-	-	TRBJ2-7	TGTGCGACCCCGGGAGTCGAGCAGTACTTC	CATPGVEQYF
TRBV28	-	-	TRBJ1-5	TGTGCCAGCAGTTTAGGGGACACGAGCAATCAGCCCCAGCATTTT	CASSLGDTSNQPQHF
TRBV4-3	-	-	TRBJ2-3	TGCGCCAGCAGCCAAGATTACAGGCGGAGCACAGATACGCAGTATTTT	CASSQDYRRSTDTQYF
TRBV28	TRBD1	-	TRBJ2-7	TGTGCCAGCTTAGGGACAGGGCGGACCTACGAGCAGTACTTC	CASLGTGRTYEQYF
TRBV3-1/TRBV3-2	TRBD2	-	TRBJ2-7	TGTGCCAGCAGCCAATGCGGGAGGGCATGGTACGAGCAGTACTTC	CASSQCGRAWYEQYF
TRBV6-2/TRBV6-3	TRBD2	-	TRBJ2-5	TGTGCCAGCAGTCTTCGGGGGGTGGAGACCCAGTACTTC	CASSLRGVETQYF
TRBV5-6	-	-	TRBJ1-6	TGTGCCAGCAGCTTGAGGGGCAGGTTCTCACCCCTCCACTTT	CASSLRGRFSPLHF
TRBV24-1	-	-	TRBJ2-2	TGTGCCACCAGCGTGGGGCAGACCGAAACCGGGGAGCTGTTTTTT	CATSVGQTETGELFF
TRBV7-2	TRBD2	few	TRBJ2-1	TGTGCCAGCAGCTTCCTTGCGGGAGACCGAAATGAGCAGTTCTTC	CASSFLAGDRNEQFF
TRBV5-8	TRBD2	-	TRBJ2-3	TGTGCCAGCAGCCGCGGACTAGCGGGGGTCCTCAGCACAGATACGCAGTATTTT	CASSRGLAGVLSTDTQYF
TRBV9	-	-	TRBJ2-2	TGTGCCAGCAGCGCGAGGGGCGGGGGCCCTTTGGGCACCGGGGAGCTGTTTTTT	CASSARGGGPLGTGELFF
TRBV9	TRBD2	few	TRBJ2-7	TGTGCCAGCAGCGTAGCTGCGGGAGTGACCCCCTACGAGCAGTACTTC	CASSVAAGVTPYEQYF
TRBV18	-	few	TRBJ2-3	TGTGCCAGCTCTAGCGGTCTCACAGATACGCAGTATTTT	CASSSGLTDTQYF
TRBV7-6	-	-	TRBJ1-2	TGTGCCAGCAGCTCAGATAGTCCTACAGGGGGCTACACCTTC	CASSSDSPTGGYTF
TRBV6-1	TRBD2	-	TRBJ2-3	TGTGCCAGCAGTGAAGAAGCGGGAGGTGGCACAGATACGCAGTATTTT	CASSEEAGGGTDTQYF
TRBV5-6	TRBD2	-	TRBJ2-1	TGTGCCAGCAGCTCGGAAGGGAGGGATTTACGAAATGAGCAGTTCTTC	CASSSEGRDLRNEQFF
TRBV28	TRBD1	-	TRBJ1-3	TGTGGCCTACGTGGACAGGGAGAAAACACCATATATTTT	CGLRGQGENTIYF
TRBV5-1	TRBD2	-	TRBJ2-3	TGCGCCAGCAGCTTGGCCGGGGGGACTAGCACAGATACGCAGTATTTT	CASSLAGGTSTDTQYF
TRBV5-1	-	-	TRBJ2-7	TGCGCCAGCAGCGTCGACAGTTACGAGCAGTACTTC	CASSVDSYEQYF
TRBV2	-	-	TRBJ1-3	TGTGCCAGCAGCCCCGTCGTCTCTGGAAACACCATATATTTT	CASSPVVSGNTIYF
TRBV27	-	many	TRBJ1-6	TGTGCCAGCAGTCCCATTAATTCACCCCTCCACTTT	CASSPINSPLHF
TRBV7-8	-	-	TRBJ2-4	TGTGCCAGCAGCCCAACAGGACCACTAGCCAAAAACATTCAGTACTTC	CASSPTGPLAKNIQYF